The 2 T cell receptor beta chains reported below all come from one sample, sequenced in a study of cytomegalovirus exposure and HLA in healthy donors. Primers included in the PCR were 60 Vbeta and 13 Jbeta primers. Using immunoSEQ multiplex PCR, the repertoire was profiled, and TCRdb retains in-frame clones only, with some absent. This table has approximately 110,000 clones, over 15% appearing once. The sample consisted of PBMCs. The receptors come from a woman under 30 in good health and CMV-seronegative.

This clone occurred a few times. V and J are TRBV7-8 and TRBJ2-7, with 12 bases that match TRBD2. With V trimmed by 5 bases and J by 4 bases, 12 bases remained unmatched. Germline CDR1 is SGHVS and CDR2 is FQNEAQ. The CDR3 runs 17 residues. The CDR3 coding sequence is TGTGCCAGCAGCCCAAGACCTAGCGGGGGGGCTGCGTACGAGCAGTACTTC. This gives the protein CASSPRPSGGAAYEQYF.

The chain links TRBV15 to TRBJ1-6, with D uncertain. CDR3 length: 15 residues. Trimming cost V 1 base and J 0 bases, with 4 bases left between them. Germline-derived CDR1 and CDR2 are LNHNV and YYDKDF (reference sequence). The CDR3 sequence is CATSRGGSYNSPLHF. The CDR3 DNA is TGTGCCACCAGCAGAGGAGGCTCCTATAATTCACCCCTCCACTTT. The full variable domain, with the rest looked up from reference TRBV15 and TRBJ1-6, is DAMVIQNPRYQVTQFGKPVTLSCSQTLNHNVMYWYQQKSSQAPKLLFHYYDKDFNNEADTPDNFQSRRPNTSFCFLDIRSPGLGDTAMYLCATSRGGSYNSPLHFGNGTRLTVT.